Listed below are T cell receptor beta chains from one sample, sequenced in a study of OX40 agonist ivuxolimab in advanced cancers. Measured with immunoSEQ multiplex PCR; TCRdb has only the in-frame clones, and not every one. Here the sample spans roughly 77,000 clones, around nine tenths being singletons. The sample here was CD4+ or CD8+ T cells sorted from blood, taken in a trial of the OX40 agonist ivuxolimab. The origin of the receptors is an adult with an advanced solid tumor such as melanoma, head and neck, liver or kidney cancer. Both conserved end residues are part of each CDR3. The D gene is left open where the match is weak. Expanded clones get a size class; other rows say once, few or many, or leave the size out.

cdr3_nt: TGCAGTGCTAGTATCCAGTACGAGCAGTACTTC
cdr3_aa: CSASIQYEQYF
j_call: TRBJ2-7
clone_size: .
d_call: .
v_call: TRBV20-1

cdr3_nt: TGTGCCAGCAGCGTAGGGGGGGGAGAGGATTCACCCCTCCACTTT
cdr3_aa: CASSVGGGEDSPLHF
j_call: TRBJ1-6
clone_size: .
d_call: .
v_call: TRBV9

cdr3_nt: TGTGCCAGCAGTTCCCAAATCATCGGGGAGCAGTTCTTC
cdr3_aa: CASSSQIIGEQFF
j_call: TRBJ2-1
clone_size: .
d_call: .
v_call: TRBV28

cdr3_nt: TGCGCCAGCAGTGCTCGGGACATAGTTAACTATGGCTACACCTTC
cdr3_aa: CASSARDIVNYGYTF
j_call: TRBJ1-2
clone_size: .
d_call: .
v_call: TRBV10-1

cdr3_nt: TGTGCTAGCAGCATTGCGACGGGTGATGAGCAGTTCTTC
cdr3_aa: CASSIATGDEQFF
j_call: TRBJ2-1
clone_size: .
d_call: .
v_call: TRBV7-7

cdr3_nt: TGTGCCATCCGGGACTCCGGGGGTACCTACGAGCAGTACTTC
cdr3_aa: CAIRDSGGTYEQYF
j_call: TRBJ2-7
clone_size: .
d_call: .
v_call: TRBV10-3

cdr3_nt: TGCAGCGCGGGAGGGTCCGGTAACACTGAAGCTTTCTTT
cdr3_aa: CSAGGSGNTEAFF
j_call: TRBJ1-1
clone_size: .
d_call: .
v_call: TRBV29-1

cdr3_nt: TGTGCCAGCGCACGTAACAGGGTGGGCGGCTACACCTTC
cdr3_aa: CASARNRVGGYTF
j_call: TRBJ1-2
clone_size: .
d_call: .
v_call: TRBV7-2

cdr3_nt: TGTGCCAGCAGTCCGGCGGGGGATGGCTACACCTTC
cdr3_aa: CASSPAGDGYTF
j_call: TRBJ1-2
clone_size: .
d_call: .
v_call: TRBV6-1

cdr3_nt: TGTGCCAGCAGCCCTCGGACAGGGGGCCGAACAAATGAAAAACTGTTTTTT
cdr3_aa: CASSPRTGGRTNEKLFF
j_call: TRBJ1-4
clone_size: .
d_call: TRBD1
v_call: TRBV5-4

cdr3_nt: TGTGCCAGCAGGGGACAGGGGGCAGCTCAGCCCCAGCATTTT
cdr3_aa: CASRGQGAAQPQHF
j_call: TRBJ1-5
clone_size: .
d_call: TRBD1
v_call: TRBV6-6

cdr3_nt: TGCGCCAGCAGCAGGGACGGGACTAGCGGGACAGATACGCAGTATTTT
cdr3_aa: CASSRDGTSGTDTQYF
j_call: TRBJ2-3
clone_size: .
d_call: TRBD2
v_call: TRBV5-1

cdr3_nt: TGTGCCAGCAGCTCCAGGGGGAGGGAGTACACAGATACGCAGTATTTT
cdr3_aa: CASSSRGREYTDTQYF
j_call: TRBJ2-3
clone_size: .
d_call: .
v_call: TRBV5-4

cdr3_nt: TGTGCCTGGAGTGGGGCAGGAGAGCAGTTCTTC
cdr3_aa: CAWSGAGEQFF
j_call: TRBJ2-1
clone_size: .
d_call: .
v_call: TRBV30

cdr3_nt: TGTGCCAGCAGTCTGACAGACTACGAGCAGTACTTC
cdr3_aa: CASSLTDYEQYF
j_call: TRBJ2-7
clone_size: .
d_call: .
v_call: TRBV2

cdr3_nt: TGTGCCTCAAAACCGCTACATCTTTGTCAGGGGGACAATCAGCCCCAGCATTTT
cdr3_aa: CASKPLHLCQGDNQPQHF
j_call: TRBJ1-5
clone_size: .
d_call: TRBD1
v_call: TRBV6-4

cdr3_nt: TGTGCCAGCAGCTTAATCAGAACCGGGGAGCTGTTTTTT
cdr3_aa: CASSLIRTGELFF
j_call: TRBJ2-2
clone_size: .
d_call: .
v_call: TRBV11-2

cdr3_nt: TGTGCCAGCAGTTACGTGGCCTTGGGGGATACGCAGTATTTT
cdr3_aa: CASSYVALGDTQYF
j_call: TRBJ2-3
clone_size: .
d_call: .
v_call: TRBV6-6

cdr3_nt: TGTGCCAGTAGACTAGCCACCGGGGAGCTGTTTTTT
cdr3_aa: CASRLATGELFF
j_call: TRBJ2-2
clone_size: .
d_call: .
v_call: TRBV19

cdr3_nt: TGTGCCAGCCGCGACTCCGGGGCTGGAAACACCATATATTTT
cdr3_aa: CASRDSGAGNTIYF
j_call: TRBJ1-3
clone_size: .
d_call: .
v_call: TRBV2

cdr3_nt: TGCGCCAGCAGCTCCGGGACAGGGAGTGAAAAACTGTTTTTT
cdr3_aa: CASSSGTGSEKLFF
j_call: TRBJ1-4
clone_size: once
d_call: TRBD1
v_call: TRBV5-1

cdr3_nt: TGTGCCAGCAGCTTAATGGCGCAGGGGGCCTTGGGGCAGTTCTTC
cdr3_aa: CASSLMAQGALGQFF
j_call: TRBJ2-1
clone_size: .
d_call: TRBD1
v_call: TRBV7-3

cdr3_nt: TGTGCCAGCAGCTTTACGAACACTGAAGCTTTCTTT
cdr3_aa: CASSFTNTEAFF
j_call: TRBJ1-1
clone_size: .
d_call: .
v_call: TRBV5-5

cdr3_nt: TGTGCCAGTGGACAGGGGGCAGATACGCAGTATTTT
cdr3_aa: CASGQGADTQYF
j_call: TRBJ2-3
clone_size: .
d_call: TRBD1
v_call: TRBV6-1

cdr3_nt: TGTGCCAGCAGCCCATCGACGACAGCGAACACTGAAGCTTTCTTT
cdr3_aa: CASSPSTTANTEAFF
j_call: TRBJ1-1
clone_size: once
d_call: .
v_call: TRBV6-5

cdr3_nt: TGTGCCAGCAGCCTACCCCCAAGGGGCTACACCTTC
cdr3_aa: CASSLPPRGYTF
j_call: TRBJ1-2
clone_size: .
d_call: .
v_call: TRBV7-2

cdr3_nt: TGTGCCAGCAGCCCAACCGAATTCAACACCGGGGAGCTGTTTTTT
cdr3_aa: CASSPTEFNTGELFF
j_call: TRBJ2-2
clone_size: .
d_call: .
v_call: TRBV7-9

cdr3_nt: TGTGCCAGCAGTGATGAATGGAGGTCTGGGACCCAGTACTTC
cdr3_aa: CASSDEWRSGTQYF
j_call: TRBJ2-5
clone_size: .
d_call: .
v_call: TRBV6-1

cdr3_nt: TGTGCCAGCTCACCCCCAAGCTGGTATGGCTACACCTTC
cdr3_aa: CASSPPSWYGYTF
j_call: TRBJ1-2
clone_size: .
d_call: .
v_call: TRBV18

cdr3_nt: TGCGCCAGCAGCCGGTCAGGACTAGCGGGGGGGCTAACCCCAGATACGCAGTATTTT
cdr3_aa: CASSRSGLAGGLTPDTQYF
j_call: TRBJ2-3
clone_size: .
d_call: TRBD2
v_call: TRBV4-1

cdr3_nt: TGTGCCAGCAGTTACGTTCGCGGTGAAAAACTGTTTTTT
cdr3_aa: CASSYVRGEKLFF
j_call: TRBJ1-4
clone_size: .
d_call: .
v_call: TRBV6-5

cdr3_nt: TGTGCTAGTGGTCAAGGACATTCCGCCGACGTACTAGATGGCTACACCTTC
cdr3_aa: CASGQGHSADVLDGYTF
j_call: TRBJ1-2
clone_size: .
d_call: .
v_call: TRBV12-5

cdr3_nt: TGCGCCAGCAGCTTGGTCCAGGGGGCCGGGGAGCTGTTTTTT
cdr3_aa: CASSLVQGAGELFF
j_call: TRBJ2-2
clone_size: once
d_call: TRBD1
v_call: TRBV5-1

cdr3_nt: TGTGCTAGCAGCTCTACAGGGGTACAAGAGACCCAGTACTTC
cdr3_aa: CASSSTGVQETQYF
j_call: TRBJ2-5
clone_size: .
d_call: TRBD1
v_call: TRBV7-7

cdr3_nt: TGTGCCAGCAGCTTAGCCACAGGAGGAAAACTGTTTTTT
cdr3_aa: CASSLATGGKLFF
j_call: TRBJ1-4
clone_size: .
d_call: .
v_call: TRBV11-2

cdr3_nt: TGCGCCAGCAGTGCCCCGGGAACCGGCGGCACTGAAGCTTTCTTT
cdr3_aa: CASSAPGTGGTEAFF
j_call: TRBJ1-1
clone_size: .
d_call: .
v_call: TRBV10-1

cdr3_nt: TGTGCCAGCAGCACCTTTGGGGGGCCCCAGCATTTT
cdr3_aa: CASSTFGGPQHF
j_call: TRBJ1-5
clone_size: .
d_call: .
v_call: TRBV5-5

cdr3_nt: TGTGCCAGCAGTTACAAAGGGACAGGAAACTACAATGAGCAGTTCTTC
cdr3_aa: CASSYKGTGNYNEQFF
j_call: TRBJ2-1
clone_size: .
d_call: TRBD1
v_call: TRBV6-5

cdr3_nt: TGCAGCGTTTTCGTTAGCGGGGGCCGCACAGATACGCAGTATTTT
cdr3_aa: CSVFVSGGRTDTQYF
j_call: TRBJ2-3
clone_size: .
d_call: TRBD2
v_call: TRBV29-1

cdr3_nt: TGTGCCGTACTCCGGGACAGACTTTTT
cdr3_aa: CAVLRDRLF
j_call: TRBJ1-3
clone_size: .
d_call: TRBD1
v_call: TRBV7-6

cdr3_nt: TGTGCCAGCAGTTACAGGCAGTTCACAGATACGCAGTATTTT
cdr3_aa: CASSYRQFTDTQYF
j_call: TRBJ2-3
clone_size: .
d_call: .
v_call: TRBV6-5

cdr3_nt: TGTGCCAGCAGCTTAGGGGCCTATGGCTACACCTTC
cdr3_aa: CASSLGAYGYTF
j_call: TRBJ1-2
clone_size: .
d_call: .
v_call: TRBV7-9

cdr3_nt: TGTGCCAGCACCAAAGGGGGCGCCTCTGGAAACACCATATATTTT
cdr3_aa: CASTKGGASGNTIYF
j_call: TRBJ1-3
clone_size: .
d_call: TRBD1
v_call: TRBV5-4

cdr3_nt: TGCGCCAGCAGCTTCGGACTAGCGGGGACCTACGAGCAGTACTTC
cdr3_aa: CASSFGLAGTYEQYF
j_call: TRBJ2-7
clone_size: .
d_call: TRBD2
v_call: TRBV5-1

cdr3_nt: TGTGCCTGGAGTTTGCGGTCCGGGGTATCTGGAAACACCATATATTTT
cdr3_aa: CAWSLRSGVSGNTIYF
j_call: TRBJ1-3
clone_size: .
d_call: .
v_call: TRBV30

cdr3_nt: TGTGCCAGCAGACGAACAGGGGGTGGCAATCAGCCCCAGCATTTT
cdr3_aa: CASRRTGGGNQPQHF
j_call: TRBJ1-5
clone_size: .
d_call: TRBD1
v_call: TRBV6-5

cdr3_nt: TGTGCCAGCAGCTTCAGGGGTTGGGGCACAGATACGCAGTATTTT
cdr3_aa: CASSFRGWGTDTQYF
j_call: TRBJ2-3
clone_size: .
d_call: .
v_call: TRBV7-3

cdr3_nt: TGTGCCAGTAGCATTGGACAGGGAAGGGGATACGAGCAGTACTTC
cdr3_aa: CASSIGQGRGYEQYF
j_call: TRBJ2-7
clone_size: .
d_call: TRBD1
v_call: TRBV19

cdr3_nt: TGCGCCAGCAGCTTACAGGGAAGGGGTTCCTACAATGAGCAGTTCTTC
cdr3_aa: CASSLQGRGSYNEQFF
j_call: TRBJ2-1
clone_size: .
d_call: .
v_call: TRBV5-1

cdr3_nt: TGTGCCAGCAGCTTATGGCAGGGCCAAGAGACCCAGTACTTC
cdr3_aa: CASSLWQGQETQYF
j_call: TRBJ2-5
clone_size: .
d_call: .
v_call: TRBV7-8

cdr3_nt: TGTGCCAGCAGCGTAGTTAGCGGAAACTACAATGAGCAGTTCTTC
cdr3_aa: CASSVVSGNYNEQFF
j_call: TRBJ2-1
clone_size: .
d_call: .
v_call: TRBV9

cdr3_nt: TGTGCCTGGAGTGTACCCTTAGCGGGAAACACAGATACGCAGTATTTT
cdr3_aa: CAWSVPLAGNTDTQYF
j_call: TRBJ2-3
clone_size: .
d_call: TRBD2
v_call: TRBV30

cdr3_nt: TGCGCCAGCAGCCCCCAGGCGATGGTCAACACCATATATTTT
cdr3_aa: CASSPQAMVNTIYF
j_call: TRBJ1-3
clone_size: .
d_call: .
v_call: TRBV5-1

cdr3_nt: TGTGCCTGGAATATTTTAGCGGGAGGGCTCGGGCAGTTCTTC
cdr3_aa: CAWNILAGGLGQFF
j_call: TRBJ2-1
clone_size: .
d_call: TRBD2
v_call: TRBV30

cdr3_nt: TGTGCCAGCAGTGGGGTTTATAGGGGGGAGACCCAGTACTTC
cdr3_aa: CASSGVYRGETQYF
j_call: TRBJ2-5
clone_size: once
d_call: .
v_call: TRBV2

cdr3_nt: TGCGCCAGCAGCTTGGACCTCCTGGGGACTGAAGCTTTCTTT
cdr3_aa: CASSLDLLGTEAFF
j_call: TRBJ1-1
clone_size: once
d_call: .
v_call: TRBV5-1

cdr3_nt: TGCGCCAGCAGCTTGCAGGCTAGCGGGGGGGCTGGAGATACGCAGTATTTT
cdr3_aa: CASSLQASGGAGDTQYF
j_call: TRBJ2-3
clone_size: .
d_call: TRBD2
v_call: TRBV5-1

cdr3_nt: TGTGCCTGGAGTAAGGGGAAAGGTCAGCCCCAGCATTTT
cdr3_aa: CAWSKGKGQPQHF
j_call: TRBJ1-5
clone_size: few
d_call: .
v_call: TRBV30

cdr3_nt: TGTGCCAGCACCGGGCTTAGCGGATCCACCGGGGAGCTGTTTTTT
cdr3_aa: CASTGLSGSTGELFF
j_call: TRBJ2-2
clone_size: .
d_call: .
v_call: TRBV9

cdr3_nt: TGCAGTGCTGGCAGGGGTGAAAAACTGTTTTTT
cdr3_aa: CSAGRGEKLFF
j_call: TRBJ1-4
clone_size: .
d_call: .
v_call: TRBV20-1